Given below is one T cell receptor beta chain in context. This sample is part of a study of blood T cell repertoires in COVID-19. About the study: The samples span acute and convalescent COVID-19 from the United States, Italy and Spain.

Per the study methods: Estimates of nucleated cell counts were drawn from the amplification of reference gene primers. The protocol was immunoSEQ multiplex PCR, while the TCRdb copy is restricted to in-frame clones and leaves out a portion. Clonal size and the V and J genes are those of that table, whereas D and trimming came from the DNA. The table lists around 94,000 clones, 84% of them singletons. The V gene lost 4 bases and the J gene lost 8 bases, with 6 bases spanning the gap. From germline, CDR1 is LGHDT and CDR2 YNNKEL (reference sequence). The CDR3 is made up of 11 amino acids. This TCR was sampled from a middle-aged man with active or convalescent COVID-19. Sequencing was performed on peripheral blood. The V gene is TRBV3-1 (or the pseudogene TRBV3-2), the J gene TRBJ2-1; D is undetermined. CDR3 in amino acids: CASSLFDEQFF. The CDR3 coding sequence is TGTGCCAGCAGCCTCTTTGATGAGCAGTTCTTC.